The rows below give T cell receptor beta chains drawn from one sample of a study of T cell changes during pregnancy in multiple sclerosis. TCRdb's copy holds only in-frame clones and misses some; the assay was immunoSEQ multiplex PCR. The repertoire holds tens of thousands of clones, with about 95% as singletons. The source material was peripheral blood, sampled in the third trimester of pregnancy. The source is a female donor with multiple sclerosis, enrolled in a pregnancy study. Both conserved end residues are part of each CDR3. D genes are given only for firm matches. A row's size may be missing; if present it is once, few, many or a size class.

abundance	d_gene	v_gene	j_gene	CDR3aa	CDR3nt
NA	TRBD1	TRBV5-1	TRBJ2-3	CASSLVGQGGDTQYF	TGCGCCAGCAGCTTGGTGGGACAGGGGGGAGATACGCAGTATTTT
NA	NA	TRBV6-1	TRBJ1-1	CATQEQGVTEAFF	TGTGCCACCCAGGAACAGGGAGTCACTGAAGCTTTCTTT
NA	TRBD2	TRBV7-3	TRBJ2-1	CASSSRGGGSYNEQFF	TGTGCCAGCAGTTCAAGGGGCGGGGGATCCTACAATGAGCAGTTCTTC
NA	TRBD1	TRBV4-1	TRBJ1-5	CASSQGDSNQPQHF	TGCGCCAGCAGCCAAGGGGACAGTAATCAGCCCCAGCATTTT
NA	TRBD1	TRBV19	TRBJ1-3	CASSMRTGFSGNTIYF	TGTGCCAGTAGTATGAGGACAGGCTTCTCTGGAAACACCATATATTTT
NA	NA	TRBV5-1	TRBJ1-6	CASSLADLTSETLHF	TGCGCCAGCAGCCTAGCGGACCTTACCTCCGAAACCCTCCACTTT
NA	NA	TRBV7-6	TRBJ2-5	CASSKNPGRSLETQYF	TGTGCCAGCAGCAAAAATCCAGGGAGGTCTTTAGAGACCCAGTACTTC
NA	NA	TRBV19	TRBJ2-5	CASSIDEAGWETQYF	TGTGCCAGTAGTATAGATGAGGCGGGTTGGGAGACCCAGTACTTC
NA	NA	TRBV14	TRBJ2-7	CASSQGTIFSEQYF	TGTGCCAGCAGCCAGGGGACAATCTTTTCCGAGCAGTACTTC
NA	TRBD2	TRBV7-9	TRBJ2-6	CASSSPAGTSGVGDVLTF	TGTGCCAGCAGTTCTCCGGCCGGGACTAGCGGGGTGGGGGACGTCCTGACTTTC
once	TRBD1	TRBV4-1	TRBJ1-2	CASSQGRLGQFYGYTF	TGCGCCAGCAGCCAGGGTAGGTTGGGACAGTTCTATGGCTACACCTTC
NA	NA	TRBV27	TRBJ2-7	CASSFGDATYEQYF	TGTGCCAGCAGTTTCGGGGATGCAACCTACGAGCAGTACTTC
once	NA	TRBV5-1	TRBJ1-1	CASSMRRGEVDTEAFF	TGCGCCAGCAGCATGAGGAGGGGAGAGGTCGACACTGAAGCTTTCTTT
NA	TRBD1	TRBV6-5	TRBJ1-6	CASKRQGGSPLHF	TGTGCCAGCAAGAGACAGGGGGGGTCACCCCTCCACTTT
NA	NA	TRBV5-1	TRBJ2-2	CASSLEGDNTGELFF	TGCGCCAGCAGCTTGGAAGGAGATAACACCGGGGAGCTGTTTTTT
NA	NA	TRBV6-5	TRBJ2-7	CASSRSGIAVYEQYF	TGTGCCAGCAGCCGCTCGGGGATAGCGGTCTACGAGCAGTACTTC
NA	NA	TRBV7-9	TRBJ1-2	CASSFFDSPGYGYTF	TGTGCCAGCAGCTTCTTTGACAGCCCTGGCTATGGCTACACCTTC
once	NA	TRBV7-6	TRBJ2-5	CASSPTGLGETQYF	TGTGCCAGCAGCCCCACAGGTTTAGGAGAGACCCAGTACTTC
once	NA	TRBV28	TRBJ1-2	CASSLGQYGYTF	TGTGCCAGCAGTTTAGGACAGTATGGCTACACCTTC
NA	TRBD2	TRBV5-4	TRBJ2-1	CASSLETSGYNEQFF	TGTGCCAGCAGCTTAGAGACTAGCGGCTACAATGAGCAGTTCTTC
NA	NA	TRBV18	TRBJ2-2	CASSPRLQGSGRAGELFF	TGTGCCAGCTCACCTCGCTTACAGGGGTCCGGGAGAGCCGGGGAGCTGTTTTTT
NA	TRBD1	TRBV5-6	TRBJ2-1	CASSLGTGGFNEQFF	TGTGCCAGCAGCTTGGGGACAGGGGGCTTCAATGAGCAGTTCTTC
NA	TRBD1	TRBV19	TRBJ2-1	CASSILGQGLVGEFF	TGTGCCAGTAGTATTTTGGGACAGGGTCTAGTTGGGGAGTTCTTC
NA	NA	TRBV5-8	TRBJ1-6	CASSLAGGSPNSPLHF	TGTGCCAGCAGCTTGGCTGGCGGCAGCCCCAATTCACCCCTCCACTTT
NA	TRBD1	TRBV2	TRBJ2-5	CASSEDRVEETQYF	TGTGCCAGCAGCGAGGACAGGGTAGAAGAGACCCAGTACTTC
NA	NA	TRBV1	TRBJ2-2	CTSSSRRASGNTGELFF	TGCACCAGCAGCAGCCGGCGAGCTAGCGGGAACACCGGGGAGCTGTTTTTT
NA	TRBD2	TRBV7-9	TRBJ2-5	CASSQGTTGGETQYF	TGTGCCAGCAGCCAAGGGACTACGGGCGGGGAGACCCAGTACTTC
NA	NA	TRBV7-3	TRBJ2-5	CASSLTQKETQYF	TGTGCCAGCAGCTTAACTCAGAAAGAGACCCAGTACTTC
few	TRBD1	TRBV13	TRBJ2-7	CASSRRQGSYEQYF	TGTGCCAGCAGCAGGCGACAGGGCTCCTACGAGCAGTACTTC
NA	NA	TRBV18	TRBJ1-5	CASSPGQILNQPQHF	TGTGCCAGCTCACCAGGACAAATTCTCAATCAGCCCCAGCATTTT
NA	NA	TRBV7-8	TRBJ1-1	CASRERVLSNTEAFF	TGTGCCAGCCGGGAAAGGGTTCTATCGAACACTGAAGCTTTCTTT
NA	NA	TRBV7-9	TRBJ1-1	CASSLALGRNTEAFF	TGTGCCAGCAGCTTAGCGTTGGGGAGGAACACTGAAGCTTTCTTT
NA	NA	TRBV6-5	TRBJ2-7	CASSYFNRAEQYF	TGTGCCAGCAGTTACTTTAACAGGGCCGAGCAGTACTTC
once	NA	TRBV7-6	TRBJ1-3	CASSLGQGRTGNTIYF	TGTGCCAGCAGCTTAGGGCAGGGAAGGACGGGAAACACCATATATTTT
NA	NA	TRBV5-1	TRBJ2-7	CASSPGTSTYEQYF	TGCGCCAGCAGCCCAGGGACATCGACCTACGAGCAGTACTTC
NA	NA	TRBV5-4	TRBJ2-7	CASSSDSYEQYF	TGTGCCAGCAGCTCTGACAGCTACGAGCAGTACTTC
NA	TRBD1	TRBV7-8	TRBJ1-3	CASSSIQDRAGGNTIYF	TGTGCCAGCAGCTCCATACAAGACAGGGCCGGAGGGAACACCATATATTTT
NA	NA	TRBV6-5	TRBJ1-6	CASSPDSYNSPLHF	TGTGCCAGCAGTCCGGACAGCTATAATTCACCCCTCCACTTT
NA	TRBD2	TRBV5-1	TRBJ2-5	CASTPRGGETQYF	TGCGCCAGCACCCCCCGGGGGGGGGAGACCCAGTACTTC
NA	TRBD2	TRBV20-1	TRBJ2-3	CSAPTSEGEYF	TGCAGTGCCCCGACTAGCGAGGGGGAATATTTT
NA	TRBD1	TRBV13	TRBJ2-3	CASSGQGTDTQYF	TGTGCCAGCAGCGGACAGGGAACAGATACGCAGTATTTT
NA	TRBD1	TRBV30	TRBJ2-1	CAWDGTGYNEQFF	TGTGCCTGGGACGGGACAGGGTACAATGAGCAGTTCTTC
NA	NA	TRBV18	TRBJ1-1	CASSPSQTLLNTEAFF	TGTGCCAGCTCACCATCCCAGACTCTCCTGAACACTGAAGCTTTCTTT
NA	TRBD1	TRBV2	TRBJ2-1	CASIWGTGGNGQFF	TGTGCCAGCATCTGGGGGACAGGGGGCAACGGGCAGTTCTTC
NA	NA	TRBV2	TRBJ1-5	CASDMSNQPQHF	TGTGCCAGCGACATGAGCAATCAGCCCCAGCATTTT
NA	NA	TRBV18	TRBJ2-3	CASSPVPGPDTQYF	TGTGCCAGCTCACCAGTTCCGGGTCCAGATACGCAGTATTTT
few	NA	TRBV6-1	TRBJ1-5	CASSVDLNSNQPQHF	TGTGCCAGCAGTGTGGACTTGAATAGCAATCAGCCCCAGCATTTT
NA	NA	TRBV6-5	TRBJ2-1	CASTWSPYNEQFF	TGTGCCAGCACCTGGAGTCCGTACAATGAGCAGTTCTTC
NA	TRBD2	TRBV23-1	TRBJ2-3	CATKLAGGPTDTQYF	TGCGCCACCAAACTAGCGGGGGGGCCCACAGATACGCAGTATTTT